These 11 T cell receptor beta chains originate from one sample sequenced in a study of OX40 agonist ivuxolimab in advanced cancers. Sequencing used immunoSEQ multiplex PCR; TCRdb keeps in-frame clones, though not all of them. This sample carries roughly 56,000 clones, roughly 89% of them seen once, and the ten largest clones take approximately 4.5%. Sequencing was performed on CD4+ or CD8+ T cells sorted from blood, taken in a trial of the OX40 agonist ivuxolimab. These receptors were taken from an adult with an advanced solid tumor such as melanoma, head and neck, liver or kidney cancer.

This clone has a single count. This CDR3 is CASSKSDGVEKLFF. CDR3 coding DNA: TGTGCCAGCAGCAAATCTGACGGGGTGGAAAAACTGTTTTTT. This chain joins TRBV21-1 and TRBJ1-4. TRBV21-1 is deemed a pseudogene. The CDR3 runs 14 residues.

V is TRBV29-1 and J is TRBJ2-3; TRBD2 matches 8 bases. The CDR3 loop spans 15 amino acids. Germline assignment: CDR1 SQVTM and CDR2 ANQGSEA. Trimming removed 6 bases from V and 0 bases from J; junction bases left unmatched: 8. CDR3 amino acids: CSVLLAVTSTDTQYF. The CDR3 nucleotides read TGCAGCGTCCTACTAGCGGTAACTAGCACAGATACGCAGTATTTT.

This clone appeared a single time. The V gene is TRBV19, the J gene TRBJ2-7, with D tentatively TRBD2 (6 bases). The CDR3 consists of 14 residues. The germline V gene encodes CDR1 LNHDA and CDR2 SQIVND (reference sequence). Trimming took off 1 base at V and 5 bases at J, with 12 bases between the two ends. The CDR3 nucleotides are TGTGCCAGTAGTATAGTCGGGGGTGTCGACGAGCAGTACTTC. Protein product: CASSIVGGVDEQYF.

The chain employs TRBV10-3 and TRBJ2-5; TRBD1 agrees at 8 bases. V dropped 3 bases and J dropped 2; count of bases not matched to a gene: 2. This CDR3 has 14 amino acids. Germline V gene sequence: CDR1 ENHRY, CDR2 SYGVKD. CDR3 sequence reads: CAISEGQGQETQYF. As DNA, the CDR3 is TGTGCCATCAGTGAAGGACAGGGACAAGAGACCCAGTACTTC.

The chain employs TRBV11-2 and TRBJ2-5; D remains ambiguous. V dropped 0 bases and J dropped 3 bases, with 11 bases sitting between them. CDR3 length: 15 residues. Germline loops: CDR1 SGHAT, CDR2 FQNNGV. The CDR3 protein is CASSLEFGLEETQYF. CDR3 nucleotides: TGTGCCAGCAGCTTAGAGTTTGGTCTTGAAGAGACCCAGTACTTC.

The chain has TRBV11-2 and TRBJ1-1; no clear D. The germline gives CDR1 SGHAT, CDR2 FQNNGV. Trimming shortened V by 3 bases and J by 2 bases, and 7 bases separated the two germline ends. The CDR3 runs 13 residues. CDR3 sequence: CASSLTDNTEAFF. Written as DNA, the CDR3 is TGTGCCAGCAGCTTGACGGATAACACTGAAGCTTTCTTT.

The rearrangement joins TRBV5-4 to TRBJ1-6, with D perhaps matching TRBD1 (6 bases). From germline, CDR1 is SGHNT and CDR2 YYREEE (reference sequence). V was cut by 4 bases and J by 0 bases, with 8 bases left in between. The CDR3 spans 15 residues. The CDR3 reads CASSDRSSYNSPLHF. The CDR3 DNA reads TGTGCCAGCAGCGACAGGAGCTCCTATAATTCACCCCTCCACTTT.

This clone is a singleton in its sample. The V gene is TRBV6-1, the J gene TRBJ1-6; D not resolved. The germline CDR1 and CDR2 sequences are MNHNS and SASEGT. The CDR3 contains 14 residues. V was clipped by 6 bases and J by 7 bases, with 13 bases between them. CDR3 in DNA: TGTGCCAGCAGGCGGGAGGTCGAAAATTCACCCCTCCACTTT. Protein sequence: CASRREVENSPLHF.

V gene TRBV27 combines with J gene TRBJ2-7; D gene uncertain. V was pared by 5 bases and J by 0 bases, with 14 bases between. The CDR3 extends over 15 amino acids. Germline CDR1 is MNHEY and CDR2 is SMNVEV (reference sequence). Written as DNA, the CDR3 is TGTGCCAGCAGTCCCCAGTCTTACAGCTCCTACGAGCAGTACTTC. This translates into CASSPQSYSSYEQYF.

The genes are TRBV11-2 and TRBJ2-7; the D is unclear. V was shortened by 3 bases and J by 7 bases, with 16 bases between the two germline ends. Germline V gene lookup returns CDR1 SGHAT and CDR2 FQNNGV. The CDR3 spans 14 residues. The CDR3 loop is CASSLPAHRREQYF. CDR3 coding DNA: TGTGCCAGCAGCTTGCCGGCCCATCGTCGGGAGCAGTACTTC.

V gene TRBV11-3 combines with J gene TRBJ2-3; D possibly corresponds to TRBD1 (5 bases). The CDR3 covers 14 residues. The V gene's germline CDR1 is SGHNT and CDR2 YENEEA. The ends were cut back, 0 bases at V and 1 base at J, with 5 bases in the middle. This chain's CDR3 is CASSLEGGTDTQYF. The CDR3 DNA is TGTGCCAGCAGCTTAGAAGGGGGCACAGATACGCAGTATTTT. Complete variable domain (other parts from reference TRBV11-3 and TRBJ2-3): EAGVVQSPRYKIIEKKQPVAFWCNPISGHNTLYWYLQNLGQGPELLIRYENEEAVDDSQLPKDRFSAERLKGVDSTLKIQPAELGDSAVYLCASSLEGGTDTQYFGPGTRLTVL.